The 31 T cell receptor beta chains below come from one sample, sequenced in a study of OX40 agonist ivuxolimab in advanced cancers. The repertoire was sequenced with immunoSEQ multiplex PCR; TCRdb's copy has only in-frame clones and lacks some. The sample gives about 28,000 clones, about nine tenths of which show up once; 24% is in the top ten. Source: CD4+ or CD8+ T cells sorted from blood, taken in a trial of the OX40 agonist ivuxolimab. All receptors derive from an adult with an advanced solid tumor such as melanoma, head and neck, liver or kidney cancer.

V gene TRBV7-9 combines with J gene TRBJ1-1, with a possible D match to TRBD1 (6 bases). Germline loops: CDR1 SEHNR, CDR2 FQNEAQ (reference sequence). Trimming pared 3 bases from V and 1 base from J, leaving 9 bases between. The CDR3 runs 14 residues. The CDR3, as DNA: TGTGCCAGCAGCTTTACAGGGACGAACACTGAAGCTTTCTTT. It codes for CASSFTGTNTEAFF.

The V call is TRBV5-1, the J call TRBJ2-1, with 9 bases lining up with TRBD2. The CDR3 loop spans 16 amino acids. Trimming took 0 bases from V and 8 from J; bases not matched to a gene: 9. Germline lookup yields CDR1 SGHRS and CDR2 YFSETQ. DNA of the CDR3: TGCGCCAGCAGCTTGGCGGCGGGAGGGCCTTTCTATGAGCAGTTCTTC. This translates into CASSLAAGGPFYEQFF.

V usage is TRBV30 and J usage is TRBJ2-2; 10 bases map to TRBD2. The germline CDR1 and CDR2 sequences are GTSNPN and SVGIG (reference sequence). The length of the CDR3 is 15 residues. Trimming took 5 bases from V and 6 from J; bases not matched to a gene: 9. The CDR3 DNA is TGTGCCTGGGGAAGGCTAGCGGGAGACCCCGGGGAGCTGTTTTTT. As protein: CAWGRLAGDPGELFF.

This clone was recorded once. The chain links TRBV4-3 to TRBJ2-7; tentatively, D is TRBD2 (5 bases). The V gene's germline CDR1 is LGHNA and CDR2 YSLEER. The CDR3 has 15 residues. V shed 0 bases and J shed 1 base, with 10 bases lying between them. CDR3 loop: CASSQDLAESYEQYF. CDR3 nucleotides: TGCGCCAGCAGCCAAGATCTAGCAGAGTCCTACGAGCAGTACTTC.

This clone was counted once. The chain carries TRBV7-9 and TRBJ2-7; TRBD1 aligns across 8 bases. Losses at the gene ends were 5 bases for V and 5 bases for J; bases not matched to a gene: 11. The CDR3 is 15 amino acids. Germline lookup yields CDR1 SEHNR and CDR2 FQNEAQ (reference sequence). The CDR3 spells CASSLQGAYRHEQYF. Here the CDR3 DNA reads TGTGCCAGCAGCCTTCAGGGGGCGTACCGCCACGAGCAGTACTTC.

DNA of the CDR3: TGTGCCAGCAGCTCCCTCTTGAGGGGGGGGGATACGCAGTATTTT. It is translated as CASSSLLRGGDTQYF. The chain combines TRBV5-6 with TRBJ2-3; tentative D call: TRBD2 (7 bases). In germline, CDR1 is SGHDT, CDR2 YYEEEE. Deletions cut 3 bases from V and 6 bases from J, with 17 bases between. This CDR3 has 15 amino acids.

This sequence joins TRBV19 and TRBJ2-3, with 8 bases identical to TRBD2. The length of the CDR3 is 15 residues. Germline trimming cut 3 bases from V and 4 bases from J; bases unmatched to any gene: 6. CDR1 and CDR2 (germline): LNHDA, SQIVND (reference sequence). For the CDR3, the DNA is TGTGCCAGTAGTATTAGTGGGACTAGGGCAGATACGCAGTATTTT. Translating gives CASSISGTRADTQYF.

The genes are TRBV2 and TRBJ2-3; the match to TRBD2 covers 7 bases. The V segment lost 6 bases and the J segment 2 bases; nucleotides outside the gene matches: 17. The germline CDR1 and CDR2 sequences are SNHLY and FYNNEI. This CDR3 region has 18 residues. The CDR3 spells CASRPPGLSLSYTDTQYF. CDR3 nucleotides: TGTGCCAGCAGACCTCCGGGACTATCCCTCTCCTACACAGATACGCAGTATTTT.

The CDR3 nucleotides read TGTGCCAGCAGCCCTCTCAGCAGGAGCTCCTACAATGAGCAGTTCTTC. Its protein product is CASSPLSRSSYNEQFF. The V and J genes are TRBV11-2 and TRBJ2-1; D gene unclear. Germline CDR1 reads SGHAT; CDR2 reads FQNNGV. Trimming took 5 bases from V and 0 from J, leaving 14 bases between them. The CDR3 length is 16 residues. The variable domain in full, with the rest retrieved from reference TRBV11-2 and TRBJ2-1, is EAGVAQSPRYKIIEKRQSVAFWCNPISGHATLYWYQQILGQGPKLLIQFQNNGVVDDSQLPKDRFSAERLKGVDSTLKIQPAKLEDSAVYLCASSPLSRSSYNEQFFGPGTRLTVL.

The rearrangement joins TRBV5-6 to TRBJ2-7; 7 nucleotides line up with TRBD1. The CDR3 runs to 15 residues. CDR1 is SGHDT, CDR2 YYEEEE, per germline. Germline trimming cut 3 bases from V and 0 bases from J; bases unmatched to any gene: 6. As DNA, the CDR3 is TGTGCCAGCAGCTCCCCGAGACAGGGCTCCTACGAGCAGTACTTC. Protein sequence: CASSSPRQGSYEQYF.

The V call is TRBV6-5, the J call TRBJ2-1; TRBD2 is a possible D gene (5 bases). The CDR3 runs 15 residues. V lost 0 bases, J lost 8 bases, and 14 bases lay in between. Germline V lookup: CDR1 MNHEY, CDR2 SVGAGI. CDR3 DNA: TGTGCCAGCAGTTACTCGGAGGCAGACGTCGATGAGCAGTTCTTC. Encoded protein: CASSYSEADVDEQFF.

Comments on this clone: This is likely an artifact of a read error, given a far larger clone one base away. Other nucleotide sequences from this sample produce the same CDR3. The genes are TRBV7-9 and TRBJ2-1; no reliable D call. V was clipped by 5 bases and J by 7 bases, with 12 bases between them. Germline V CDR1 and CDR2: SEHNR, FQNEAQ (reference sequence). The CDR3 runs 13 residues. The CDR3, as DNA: TGTGCCAGCAGCCAAGATTTTCATAATGAGCAGTTCTTC. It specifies CASSQDFHNEQFF.

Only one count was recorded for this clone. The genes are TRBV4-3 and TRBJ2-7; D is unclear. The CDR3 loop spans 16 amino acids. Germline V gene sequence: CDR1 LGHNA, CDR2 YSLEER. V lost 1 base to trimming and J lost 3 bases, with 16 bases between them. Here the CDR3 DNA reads TGCGCCAGCAGCCAAGGAGTATCAGGAGCCGGCTACGAGCAGTACTTC. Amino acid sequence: CASSQGVSGAGYEQYF.

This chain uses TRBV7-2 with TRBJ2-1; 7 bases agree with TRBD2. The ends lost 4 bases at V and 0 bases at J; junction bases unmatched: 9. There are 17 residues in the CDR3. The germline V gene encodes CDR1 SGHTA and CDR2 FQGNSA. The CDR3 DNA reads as TGTGCCAGCAGCTACGGCGGGAGCTTCAGCTCCTACAATGAGCAGTTCTTC. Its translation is CASSYGGSFSSYNEQFF.

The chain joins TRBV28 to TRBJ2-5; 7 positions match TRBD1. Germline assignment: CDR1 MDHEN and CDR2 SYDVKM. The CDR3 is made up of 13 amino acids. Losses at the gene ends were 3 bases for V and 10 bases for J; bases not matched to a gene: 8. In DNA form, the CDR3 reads TGTGCCAGCAGTTTCTACAGGGGACGTTACCAGTACTTC. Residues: CASSFYRGRYQYF.

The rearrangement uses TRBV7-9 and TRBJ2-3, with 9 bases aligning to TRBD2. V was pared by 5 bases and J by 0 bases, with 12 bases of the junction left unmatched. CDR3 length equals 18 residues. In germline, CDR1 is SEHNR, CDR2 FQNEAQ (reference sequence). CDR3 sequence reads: CASSPLFLAGKSTDTQYF. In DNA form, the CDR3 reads TGTGCCAGCAGCCCACTATTTCTAGCGGGAAAGAGCACAGATACGCAGTATTTT.

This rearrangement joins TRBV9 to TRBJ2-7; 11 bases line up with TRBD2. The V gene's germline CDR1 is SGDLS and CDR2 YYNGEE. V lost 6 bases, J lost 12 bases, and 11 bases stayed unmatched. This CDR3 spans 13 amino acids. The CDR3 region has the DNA TGTGCCAGCAACCCCGGGACTAGCGGTCCAGGGTACTTC. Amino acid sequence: CASNPGTSGPGYF.

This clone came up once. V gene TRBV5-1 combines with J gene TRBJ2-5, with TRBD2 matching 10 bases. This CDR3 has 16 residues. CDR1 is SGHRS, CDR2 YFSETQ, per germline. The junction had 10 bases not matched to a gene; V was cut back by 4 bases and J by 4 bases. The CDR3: CASSTFLAGEVETQYF. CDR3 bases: TGCGCCAGCAGCACTTTTCTAGCGGGAGAGGTAGAGACCCAGTACTTC.

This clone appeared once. This CDR3 reads CASSPFGGREFHNEQFF. In nucleotides, the CDR3 is TGTGCCAGCAGTCCGTTTGGAGGGCGGGAGTTCCACAATGAGCAGTTCTTC. The chain has TRBV27 and TRBJ2-1; 7 bases line up with TRBD2. The length of the CDR3 is 17 residues. The germline gives CDR1 MNHEY, CDR2 SMNVEV (reference sequence). V dropped 5 bases and J dropped 5; count of bases not matched to a gene: 15.

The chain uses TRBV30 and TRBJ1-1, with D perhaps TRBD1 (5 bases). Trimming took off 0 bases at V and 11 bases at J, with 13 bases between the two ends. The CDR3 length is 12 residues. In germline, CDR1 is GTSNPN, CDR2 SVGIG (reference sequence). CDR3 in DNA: TGTGCCTGGAGTGTACTAGGAGGGGAGGCTTTCTTT. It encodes CAWSVLGGEAFF.

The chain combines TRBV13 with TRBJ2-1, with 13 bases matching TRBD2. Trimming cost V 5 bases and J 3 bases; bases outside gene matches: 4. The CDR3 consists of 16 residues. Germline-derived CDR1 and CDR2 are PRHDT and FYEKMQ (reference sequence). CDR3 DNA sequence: TGTGCCAGCAGCCTGCGGACTAGCGGGAGCTACAATGAGCAGTTCTTC. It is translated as CASSLRTSGSYNEQFF.

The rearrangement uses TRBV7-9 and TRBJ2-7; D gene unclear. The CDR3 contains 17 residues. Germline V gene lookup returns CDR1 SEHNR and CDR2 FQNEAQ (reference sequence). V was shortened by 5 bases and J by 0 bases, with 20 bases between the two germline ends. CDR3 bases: TGTGCCAGCAGCCCCGCCGGCTTCGTCGGAAGCTCCTACGAGCAGTACTTC. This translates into CASSPAGFVGSSYEQYF.

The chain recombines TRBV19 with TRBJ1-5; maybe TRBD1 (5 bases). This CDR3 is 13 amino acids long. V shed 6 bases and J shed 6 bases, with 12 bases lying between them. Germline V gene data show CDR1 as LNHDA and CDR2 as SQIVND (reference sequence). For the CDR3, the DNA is TGTGCCAGTAGGCGCGGGGGAGTTCAGCCCCAGCATTTT. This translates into CASRRGGVQPQHF.

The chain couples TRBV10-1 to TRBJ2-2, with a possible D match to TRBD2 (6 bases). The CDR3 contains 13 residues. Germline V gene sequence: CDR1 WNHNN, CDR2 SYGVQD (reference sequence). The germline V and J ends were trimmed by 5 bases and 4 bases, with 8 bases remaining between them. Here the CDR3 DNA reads TGCGCCAGCAGTCGGGGGAGCACCGGGGAGCTGTTTTTT. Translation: CASSRGSTGELFF.

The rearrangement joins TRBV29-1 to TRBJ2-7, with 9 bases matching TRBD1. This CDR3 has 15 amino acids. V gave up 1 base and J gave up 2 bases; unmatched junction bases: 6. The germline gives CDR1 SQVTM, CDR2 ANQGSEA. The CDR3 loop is CSVEGNRQGAYEQYF. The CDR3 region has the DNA TGCAGCGTTGAAGGTAATAGACAGGGGGCCTACGAGCAGTACTTC.

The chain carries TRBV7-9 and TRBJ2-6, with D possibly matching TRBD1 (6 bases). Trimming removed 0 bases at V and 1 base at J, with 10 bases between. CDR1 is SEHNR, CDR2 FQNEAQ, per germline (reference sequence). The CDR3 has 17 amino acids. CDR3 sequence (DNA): TGTGCCAGCAGCTTAGCCACAGGGCTTTCTGGGGCCAACGTCCTGACTTTC. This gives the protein CASSLATGLSGANVLTF.

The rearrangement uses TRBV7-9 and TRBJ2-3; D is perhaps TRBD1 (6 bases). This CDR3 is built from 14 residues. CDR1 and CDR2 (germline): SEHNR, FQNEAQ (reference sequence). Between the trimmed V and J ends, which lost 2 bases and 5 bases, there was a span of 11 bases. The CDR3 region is CASSLWGPEDTQYF. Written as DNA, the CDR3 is TGTGCCAGCAGCTTATGGGGGCCGGAAGATACGCAGTATTTT.

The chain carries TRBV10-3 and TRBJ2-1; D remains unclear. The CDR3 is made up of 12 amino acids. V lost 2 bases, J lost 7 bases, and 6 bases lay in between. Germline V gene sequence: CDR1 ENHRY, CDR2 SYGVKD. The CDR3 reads CAISEPANEQFF. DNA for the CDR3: TGTGCCATCAGTGAGCCAGCGAATGAGCAGTTCTTC.

The CDR3 loop reads CASSPSGGSTDTQYF. The CDR3 DNA sequence: TGTGCCAGCAGCCCGAGCGGGGGGAGCACAGATACGCAGTATTTT. The chain has TRBV7-9 and TRBJ2-3, with 9 positions matching TRBD2. CDR3 length: 15 residues. Looked up from germline, CDR1 is SEHNR and CDR2 is FQNEAQ (reference sequence). J gave up 0 bases and V 5 bases, and 3 bases lay outside the gene matches.

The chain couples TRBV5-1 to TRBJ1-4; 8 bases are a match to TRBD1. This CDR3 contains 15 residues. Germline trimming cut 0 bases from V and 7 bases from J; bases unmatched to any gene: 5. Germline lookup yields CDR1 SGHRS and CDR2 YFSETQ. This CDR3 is CASSLAGQGSEKLFF. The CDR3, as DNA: TGCGCCAGCAGCTTGGCCGGACAGGGTAGTGAAAAACTGTTTTTT.

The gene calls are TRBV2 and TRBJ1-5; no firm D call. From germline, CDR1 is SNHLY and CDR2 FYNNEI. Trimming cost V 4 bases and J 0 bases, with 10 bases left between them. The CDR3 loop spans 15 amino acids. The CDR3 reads CASSAGINSNQPQHF. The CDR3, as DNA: TGTGCCAGCAGTGCCGGGATTAATAGCAATCAGCCCCAGCATTTT. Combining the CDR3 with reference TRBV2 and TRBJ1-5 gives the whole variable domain EPEVTQTPSHQVTQMGQEVILRCVPISNHLYFYWYRQILGQKVEFLVSFYNNEISEKSEIFDDQFSVERPDGSNFTLKIRSTKLEDSAMYFCASSAGINSNQPQHFGDGTRLSIL.